Listed here are 18 T cell receptor beta chains from one sample, sequenced in a study of blood T cell repertoires in COVID-19 (TCRdb year 2020). Library preparation employed the immunoSEQ multiplex PCR assay. TCRdb stores this immuneACCESS table with in-frame sequences only. Part of the clones is absent; in the studies checked, under half of the shortfall reflects unresolved V genes, and no reason is known for the rest. A total of over 55,000 clones appear in this sample, around four fifths of them only once. The top ten clones comprise approximately 5.3% of the sample. The source material was peripheral blood. Receptors originate from a man over 45 with active COVID-19.

V is TRBV18 and J is TRBJ2-2; tentative D call: TRBD2 (5 bases). The CDR3 runs 14 residues. V was cut by 4 bases and J by 6 bases, with 12 bases left in between. Germline-derived CDR1 and CDR2 are KGHSH and LQKENI. CDR3 coding DNA: TGTGCCAGCTCACGCCAGGCGGGCTCCGGGGAGCTGTTTTTT. This translates into CASSRQAGSGELFF.

In this sample, this clone turned up many times. CDR3 sequence (DNA): TGCAGCGTTGAGGGACTAGCGGGGTACGAGCAGTACTTC. Translated: CSVEGLAGYEQYF. The rearrangement joins TRBV29-1 to TRBJ2-7; 13 bases are a match to TRBD2. Germline lookup yields CDR1 SQVTM and CDR2 ANQGSEA. J gave up 4 bases and V 3 bases, and 0 bases lay outside the gene matches. The length of the CDR3 is 13 residues.

This chain joins TRBV6-5 and TRBJ1-1; 7 nucleotides match TRBD1. This CDR3 spans 14 amino acids. Germline V gene sequence: CDR1 MNHEY, CDR2 SVGAGI. J lost 6 bases, V lost 8 bases, and 12 bases had no gene match. CDR3 sequence: CASRFRGLGSEAFF. The CDR3 coding sequence is TGTGCCAGCCGTTTTAGGGGGCTAGGCTCTGAAGCTTTCTTT.

This clone came up a few times. The chain links TRBV27 to TRBJ2-5, with 8 bases aligning to TRBD2. Looked up from germline, CDR1 is MNHEY and CDR2 is SMNVEV (reference sequence). The CDR3 contains 15 residues. The V gene end was trimmed by 7 bases and the J gene end by 5 bases; junction bases not matched to a gene: 12. This CDR3 is CASISLAGPVETQYF. The CDR3 nucleotides read TGTGCCAGCATCTCCTTAGCGGGGCCTGTGGAGACCCAGTACTTC.

The chain has TRBV6-5 and TRBJ2-5; 7 positions match TRBD1. CDR1 and CDR2 (germline): MNHEY, SVGAGI. The CDR3 sequence is 14 residues long. V shed 5 bases and J 1 base; nucleotides not matched to a gene: 4. CDR3 sequence: CASSRGQLQETQYF. CDR3 bases: TGTGCCAGCAGTAGGGGACAGCTCCAAGAGACCCAGTACTTC.

J is TRBJ2-7 and V is TRBV19; maybe TRBD2 (5 bases). The ends were cut back, 3 bases at V and 2 bases at J, with 11 bases in the middle. Germline-derived CDR1 and CDR2 are LNHDA and SQIVND (reference sequence). The CDR3 is 14 residues long. CDR3: CASSMGEFAYEQYF. For the CDR3, the DNA is TGTGCCAGTAGTATGGGAGAATTTGCCTACGAGCAGTACTTC.

J is TRBJ1-2 and V is TRBV27; no clear D. V was pared by 5 bases and J by 2 bases, with 12 bases between. CDR3 length equals 14 residues. Germline CDR1 reads MNHEY; CDR2 reads SMNVEV (reference sequence). The DNA for the CDR3 is TGTGCCAGCAGTAGTCCCAGGCAGAACTATGGCTACACCTTC. Amino acids: CASSSPRQNYGYTF.

With regard to this clone: Other DNA sequences in the same sample also yield this CDR3. CDR3 residues: CASSLQGISYEQYF. CDR3 in DNA: TGTGCCAGCAGCTTACAGGGGATCTCCTACGAGCAGTACTTC. The chain uses TRBV7-9 and TRBJ2-7; TRBD1 is a possible D gene (6 bases). The CDR3 contains 14 residues. The V gene lost 2 bases and the J gene lost 0 bases, with 8 bases spanning the gap. Germline CDR1 SEHNR, CDR2 FQNEAQ (reference sequence).

The chain is built from TRBV29-1 and TRBJ1-2; D is possibly TRBD1 (6 bases). The CDR3 is 13 residues long. V lost 6 bases and J lost 5, with 16 bases in between. The V gene's germline CDR1 is SQVTM and CDR2 ANQGSEA. The CDR3, as DNA: TGCAGCGTCGCTGACAGGTCCTCTTATGGCTACACCTTC. Protein product: CSVADRSSYGYTF.

The V call is TRBV25-1, the J call TRBJ1-1, with D hard to call. This CDR3 has 15 residues. The V gene lost 1 base and the J gene lost 1 base, with 10 bases spanning the gap. Germline V gene sequence: CDR1 MGHDK, CDR2 SYGVNS. This chain's CDR3 is CASSELSVPNTEAFF. The DNA of the CDR3 is TGTGCCAGCAGTGAATTATCAGTGCCGAACACTGAAGCTTTCTTT.

This chain connects TRBV9 to TRBJ2-3; D not certain. Germline V gene lookup returns CDR1 SGDLS and CDR2 YYNGEE. The CDR3 sequence is 14 residues long. Trimming removed 0 bases from V and 4 bases from J, with 9 bases in between. CDR3 nucleotides: TGTGCCAGCAGCGTAGGTCCTATTTCAGATACGCAGTATTTT. It yields the protein CASSVGPISDTQYF.

The V gene is TRBV5-1, the J gene TRBJ2-1, with a tentative D call TRBD2 (5 bases). The germline gives CDR1 SGHRS, CDR2 YFSETQ. The germline V and J ends were trimmed by 6 bases and 5 bases, with 18 bases remaining between them. This CDR3 spans 15 amino acids. This CDR3 reads CASTTYGDLNNEQFF. CDR3 bases: TGCGCCAGCACAACGTACGGGGATCTAAACAATGAGCAGTTCTTC.

This chain uses TRBV5-1 with TRBJ2-3; 9 nucleotides agree with TRBD2. There are 17 residues in the CDR3. Per the germline V gene, CDR1 is SGHRS and CDR2 is YFSETQ. J gave up 11 bases and V 4 bases, and 20 bases lay outside the gene matches. CDR3 bases: TGCGCCAGCAGCCCGGGATTGAGCGGGGGGCCAGGTGTAAGGCAGTATTTT. It translates to CASSPGLSGGPGVRQYF.

The CDR3, as DNA: TGTGCCAGCAGCCAGACTAAGAACACCGGGGAGCTGTTTTTT. Encoded protein: CASSQTKNTGELFF. The chain employs TRBV4-2 and TRBJ2-2, with D possibly being TRBD2 (5 bases). This CDR3 region has 14 residues. Germline CDR1 reads LGHNA; CDR2 reads YNFKEQ. The germline V and J ends were trimmed by 3 bases and 1 base, with 6 bases remaining between them.

The chain uses TRBV7-8 and TRBJ2-7, with D possibly being TRBD2 (6 bases). V lost 2 bases, J lost 1 base, and 15 bases lay in between. This CDR3 contains 16 residues. Germline V lookup: CDR1 SGHVS, CDR2 FQNEAQ. The DNA of the CDR3 is TGTGCCAGCAGCTTATCTCCTGGCGGGACTTCCTACGAGCAGTACTTC. Amino acids: CASSLSPGGTSYEQYF.

The table lists this clone with a count of one. The rearrangement joins TRBV18 to TRBJ2-5, with TRBD1 matching 10 bases. CDR1 is KGHSH and CDR2 is LQKENI in the germline V gene. The ends lost 0 bases at V and 5 bases at J; junction bases unmatched: 3. The CDR3 sequence is 15 residues long. The DNA for the CDR3 is TGTGCCAGCTCACCACCGACAGGGGGCATGGAGACCCAGTACTTC. Translation gives CASSPPTGGMETQYF.

This sequence joins TRBV19 and TRBJ2-2; 10 bases are shared with TRBD1. V shed 4 bases and J 5 bases; nucleotides not matched to a gene: 10. There are 17 residues in the CDR3. Germline-derived CDR1 and CDR2 are LNHDA and SQIVND (reference sequence). Written as DNA, the CDR3 is TGTGCCAGTAGTAAGGCGACCGGGACAGGGGAAACCGGGGAGCTGTTTTTT. Its translation is CASSKATGTGETGELFF.

This clone appeared once. V usage is TRBV7-8 and J usage is TRBJ1-1; D call uncertain. Germline V gene lookup returns CDR1 SGHVS and CDR2 FQNEAQ. Between the trimmed V and J ends, which lost 1 base and 1 base, there was a span of 7 bases. The CDR3 contains 14 residues. The CDR3 region is CASSLGRRNTEAFF. The CDR3 DNA reads TGTGCCAGCAGCTTAGGTCGGAGGAACACTGAAGCTTTCTTT.